The 32 T cell receptor beta chains presented below share a single source sample, sequenced in a study of shared clonotypes between healthy human individuals. TCRdb's copy holds only in-frame clones and misses some; the assay was immunoSEQ multiplex PCR. The table includes millions of clones, 85% to 95% detected once. The sample taken for sequencing was naive CD4+ T cells sorted from blood. Described subset: CD45RA+ positively selected. All receptors come from a man younger than 35 in good health.

About this clone: The junction does not match germline at one end; this may be a read error. This chain joins TRBV7-2 and TRBJ2-3; 9 nucleotides match TRBD2. Germline V lookup: CDR1 SGHTA, CDR2 FQGNSA. The CDR3 covers 17 residues. The CDR3 region has the DNA TGTGCCAGCAGCCTAGCCCGGACTAGCGAAGGCACAGATACGCAGTATTTT. It yields the protein CASSLARTSEGTDTQYF.

The chain joins TRBV5-1 to TRBJ1-3; 7 bases agree with TRBD1. CDR3 length: 15 residues. Trimming cost V 1 base and J 8 bases; bases outside gene matches: 9. CDR1 SGHRS and CDR2 YFSETQ come from the germline V gene. The CDR3 sequence is CASSLRRQGLDTIYF. The CDR3 DNA reads as TGCGCCAGCAGCTTGAGGCGACAGGGACTCGACACCATATATTTT.

This clone was seen a handful of times. At the DNA level, this CDR3 is encoded by other sequences in the same sample as well. V is TRBV30 and J is TRBJ1-5; D is unresolved. Trimming removed 0 bases from V and 4 bases from J, with 7 bases in between. The CDR3 covers 13 residues. Germline values: CDR1 GTSNPN, CDR2 SVGIG (reference sequence). CDR3 DNA: TGTGCCTGGAGTGTAGCTGGAAATCAGCCCCAGCATTTT. Protein: CAWSVAGNQPQHF.

The chain recombines TRBV6-6 with TRBJ2-5; 11 positions match TRBD2. V lost 10 bases to trimming and J lost 5 bases; unmatched junction nucleotides: 6. From germline, CDR1 is MNHNY and CDR2 SVGAGI (reference sequence). This CDR3 region has 13 residues. The CDR3 region has the DNA TGTGCCACTAAGACTAGCGGGACGGAGACCCAGTACTTC. It specifies CATKTSGTETQYF.

V is TRBV19 and J is TRBJ1-4, with D unclear. The V end was cut by 4 bases, the J end by 0 bases, with 9 bases between. The V gene's germline CDR1 is LNHDA and CDR2 SQIVND (reference sequence). The CDR3 runs to 15 residues. The CDR3 spells CASSTLSPTNEKLFF. CDR3 bases: TGTGCCAGTAGTACGCTTTCTCCAACTAATGAAAAACTGTTTTTT.

The gene calls are TRBV5-5 and TRBJ2-5; D is unresolved. The CDR3 has 12 amino acids. Germline values: CDR1 SGHKS, CDR2 YYEKEE (reference sequence). Trimming shortened V by 1 base and J by 4 bases, and 5 bases separated the two germline ends. Here the CDR3 DNA reads TGTGCCAGCAGCTTGCGCAGAGAGACCCAGTACTTC. Its translation is CASSLRRETQYF.

The chain recombines TRBV4-1 with TRBJ2-5; 8 nucleotides match TRBD1. Germline loops: CDR1 MGHRA, CDR2 YSYEKL. Germline trimming cut 1 base from V and 5 bases from J; bases unmatched to any gene: 12. The length of the CDR3 is 17 residues. DNA of the CDR3: TGCGCCAGCAGCCAAGGCCCCCCGATAGGGGACAGGGAGACCCAGTACTTC. This encodes CASSQGPPIGDRETQYF.

The chain links TRBV5-6 to TRBJ1-5; TRBD1 might be the D (5 bases). The CDR3 has 15 residues. Germline assignment: CDR1 SGHDT and CDR2 YYEEEE. V lost 1 base, J lost 6 bases, and 14 bases lay in between. The CDR3, as DNA: TGTGCCAGCAGCTTGAAGTCAGGGCAGAGTCAGCCCCAGCATTTT. Translating gives CASSLKSGQSQPQHF.

The V gene is TRBV27, the J gene TRBJ2-1; tentative D call: TRBD2 (6 bases). CDR1 and CDR2 from the germline V gene are MNHEY and SMNVEV (reference sequence). CDR3 length: 16 amino acids. The V end was cut by 1 base, the J end by 5 bases, with 15 bases between. CDR3 in DNA: TGTGCCAGCAGTTTATATTCGGCGGGGTGGAACAATGAGCAGTTCTTC. This gives the protein CASSLYSAGWNNEQFF.

The rearrangement uses TRBV6-1 and TRBJ1-5; the D is unclear. The CDR3 consists of 13 residues. The V end was cut by 2 bases, the J end by 11 bases, with 13 bases between. Germline CDR1 MNHNS, CDR2 SASEGT. The CDR3 bases are TGTGCCAGCAGTGAAAACGAGGGTACGGCCCAGCATTTT. It codes for CASSENEGTAQHF.

The V gene is TRBV7-9, the J gene TRBJ1-2, with a weak D call TRBD1 (5 bases). Germline CDR1 SEHNR, CDR2 FQNEAQ (reference sequence). The V gene lost 0 bases and the J gene lost 7 bases, with 18 bases spanning the gap. The CDR3 spans 16 residues. Written as DNA, the CDR3 is TGTGCCAGCAGCTTAGCCTGGAGCGCAGGGATCACTGGCTACACCTTC. Translation: CASSLAWSAGITGYTF.

The rearrangement joins TRBV19 to TRBJ1-5; the D gene is possibly TRBD1 (5 bases). V lost 9 bases and J lost 2, with 20 bases in between. The CDR3 consists of 16 residues. Germline-derived CDR1 and CDR2 are LNHDA and SQIVND (reference sequence). The CDR3 sequence is CASSDPGRVGNQPQHF. The CDR3 nucleotides are TGTGCCAGCTCCGATCCGGGACGGGTAGGCAATCAGCCCCAGCATTTT. Drawing the rest from reference TRBV19 and TRBJ1-5, the complete variable domain is DGGITQSPKYLFRKEGQNVTLSCEQNLNHDAMYWYRQDPGQGLRLIYYSQIVNDFQKGDIAEGYSVSREKKESFPLTVTSAQKNPTAFYLCASSDPGRVGNQPQHFGDGTRLSIL.

The genes are TRBV4-1 and TRBJ2-3, with D perhaps matching TRBD2 (6 bases). Trimming stripped 2 bases from V and 2 bases from J, with 11 bases between. Germline V gene data show CDR1 as MGHRA and CDR2 as YSYEKL. The CDR3 runs 15 residues. The chain's CDR3 is CASSQSRGNTDTQYF. DNA for the CDR3: TGCGCCAGCAGCCAATCGCGCGGGAACACAGATACGCAGTATTTT.

The chain couples TRBV11-2 to TRBJ1-2; TRBD1 might be the D (6 bases). This CDR3 contains 14 residues. From germline, CDR1 is SGHAT and CDR2 FQNNGV. V lost 4 bases, J lost 1 base, and 10 bases lay in between. The CDR3 DNA reads TGTGCCAGCAGCTCCCACAGGGTTAACTATGGCTACACCTTC. Protein product: CASSSHRVNYGYTF.

The chain combines TRBV19 with TRBJ1-2, with 11 bases identical to TRBD1. The CDR3 is 14 residues long. The germline CDR1 and CDR2 sequences are LNHDA and SQIVND (reference sequence). The V segment lost 2 bases and the J segment 6 bases; nucleotides outside the gene matches: 2. CDR3 sequence reads: CASSIQGQGDGYTF. The CDR3 DNA reads TGTGCCAGTAGTATACAGGGACAGGGGGATGGCTACACCTTC.

This chain uses TRBV2 with TRBJ2-2; D gene uncertain. Trimming shortened V by 4 bases and J by 6 bases, and 3 bases separated the two germline ends. The V gene's germline CDR1 is SNHLY and CDR2 FYNNEI. The CDR3 is 11 amino acids. The CDR3 spells CASSAAGELFF. In DNA, the CDR3 is TGTGCCAGCAGTGCGGCCGGGGAGCTGTTTTTT.

The chain couples TRBV7-2 to TRBJ2-1, with TRBD2 identical over 7 bases. Germline values: CDR1 SGHTA, CDR2 FQGNSA. V lost 3 bases and J lost 9; bases outside the gene matches: 8. The CDR3 has 14 residues. This CDR3 reads CASSFVVGEGEQFF. In DNA form, the CDR3 reads TGTGCCAGCAGCTTTGTCGTAGGGGAGGGTGAGCAGTTCTTC.

CDR3 coding DNA: TGTGCCAGCAGCTTAGCACTAGCGGGAGCAATGATTCACAATGAGCAGTTCTTC. Its protein is CASSLALAGAMIHNEQFF. This chain links TRBV7-2 with TRBJ2-1, with 11 nucleotides matching TRBD2. This CDR3 has 18 amino acids. The ends lost 0 bases at V and 5 bases at J; junction bases unmatched: 9. Germline V gene data show CDR1 as SGHTA and CDR2 as FQGNSA.

V usage is TRBV18 and J usage is TRBJ2-1, with D perhaps assigned TRBD1 or TRBD2 (6 bases each). Trimming took 3 bases from V and 7 from J, leaving 16 bases between them. The length of the CDR3 is 15 residues. Germline values: CDR1 KGHSH, CDR2 LQKENI. CDR3 nucleotide sequence: TGTGCCAGCTCACCCCTCCAAGTAGGGGGGAATGAGCAGTTCTTC. Translated, it gives CASSPLQVGGNEQFF.

The table lists this clone with a count of one. The rearrangement joins TRBV29-1 to TRBJ1-5; 7 bases map to TRBD1. V shed 6 bases and J 7 bases; nucleotides not matched to a gene: 9. The CDR3 has 13 residues. Looked up from germline, CDR1 is SQVTM and CDR2 is ANQGSEA. This CDR3 reads CSVSDRAEQPQHF. The DNA for the CDR3 is TGCAGCGTGAGCGACAGGGCTGAGCAGCCCCAGCATTTT. The whole variable domain, filled in from reference TRBV29-1 and TRBJ1-5, reads SAVISQKPSRDICQRGTSLTIQCQVDSQVTMMFWYRQQPGQSLTLIATANQGSEATYESGFVIDKFPISRPNLTFSTLTVSNMSPEDSSIYLCSVSDRAEQPQHFGDGTRLSIL.

Concerning this clone: This sample includes further DNA sequences coding for the same CDR3. The V gene is TRBV2, the J gene TRBJ1-5; D not resolved. The CDR3 spans 13 residues. Deletions cut 3 bases from V and 7 bases from J, with 10 bases between. In germline, CDR1 is SNHLY, CDR2 FYNNEI. Here the CDR3 reads CASSEEGGQPQHF. Written as DNA, the CDR3 is TGTGCCAGCAGTGAGGAGGGAGGACAGCCCCAGCATTTT.

In nucleotides, the CDR3 is TGTGCCTGGAGTGTTAGCGGGGGAGGGGGAGAGACCCAGTACTTC. Residues: CAWSVSGGGGETQYF. This chain joins TRBV30 and TRBJ2-5; 9 bases line up with TRBD2. Germline lookup yields CDR1 GTSNPN and CDR2 SVGIG (reference sequence). V lost 0 bases, J lost 4 bases, and 6 bases stayed unmatched. This CDR3 spans 15 amino acids.

As for this clone: This sample includes further DNA sequences coding for the same CDR3. This chain uses TRBV5-4 with TRBJ1-1; D uncertain. Germline loops: CDR1 SGHNT, CDR2 YYREEE (reference sequence). CDR3 length: 13 amino acids. Trimming left V 2 bases short and J 2 bases short, with 7 bases between. The CDR3 is CASSLDINTEAFF. The CDR3 nucleotides are TGTGCCAGCAGCTTAGACATCAACACTGAAGCTTTCTTT.

This sequence joins TRBV13 and TRBJ2-7, with a possible D match to TRBD1 (7 bases). V shed 4 bases and J shed 4 bases, with 17 bases lying between them. The germline CDR1 and CDR2 sequences are PRHDT and FYEKMQ (reference sequence). The CDR3 totals 15 residues. The CDR3 loop reads CASSSRQGLSYEQYF. The CDR3 region has the DNA TGTGCCAGCAGCTCCCGACAGGGACTTTCGTACGAGCAGTACTTC.

Details on this clone: Different DNA sequences within this sample yield the same CDR3. V is TRBV28 and J is TRBJ1-4, with no clear D. Germline CDR1 and CDR2: MDHEN and SYDVKM. The CDR3 has 11 amino acids. V was shortened by 3 bases and J by 8 bases, with 4 bases between the two germline ends. This CDR3 is CASSFREKLFF. For the CDR3, the DNA is TGTGCCAGCAGTTTCCGGGAAAAACTGTTTTTT.

The chain recombines TRBV7-6 with TRBJ2-4; weak D call: TRBD1 (6 bases). The CDR3 is 17 amino acids. Deletions cut 1 base from V and 4 bases from J, with 17 bases between. Germline values: CDR1 SGHVS, CDR2 FNYEAQ. CDR3 sequence (DNA): TGTGCCAGCAGCTTAGGGGTCGGCAGGGACACGAAAAACATTCAGTACTTC. Translated: CASSLGVGRDTKNIQYF.

This chain uses TRBV7-2 with TRBJ1-5; a weak D match, TRBD1 (5 bases). Germline assignment: CDR1 SGHTA and CDR2 FQGNSA. The ends were cut back, 5 bases at V and 7 bases at J, with 15 bases in the middle. The CDR3 is made up of 14 amino acids. CDR3 sequence reads: CASSPHMEGQPQHF. CDR3 nucleotide sequence: TGTGCCAGCAGCCCTCACATGGAGGGGCAGCCCCAGCATTTT.

The V and J genes are TRBV11-2 and TRBJ2-1; the match to TRBD2 covers 7 bases. Germline CDR1 reads SGHAT; CDR2 reads FQNNGV. This CDR3 has 14 amino acids. Trimming cost V 3 bases and J 4 bases; bases outside gene matches: 3. The CDR3 coding sequence is TGTGCCAGCAGCTTCGGGACTAAATACAATGAGCAGTTCTTC. Translation gives CASSFGTKYNEQFF.

The rearrangement uses TRBV27 and TRBJ1-2, with D maybe TRBD1 (5 bases). V was clipped by 5 bases and J by 0 bases, with 10 bases between them. Germline CDR1 and CDR2: MNHEY and SMNVEV (reference sequence). CDR3 size: 14 residues. CDR3 loop: CASSGAATNYGYTF. The CDR3 DNA reads as TGTGCCAGCAGTGGGGCAGCTACTAACTATGGCTACACCTTC.

In this sample, this clone turned up a few times. The chain has TRBV2 and TRBJ2-2; perhaps TRBD2 as D (5 bases). V lost 7 bases to trimming and J lost 7 bases, with 10 bases between them. The germline V gene encodes CDR1 SNHLY and CDR2 FYNNEI. The CDR3 totals 12 residues. CDR3 sequence reads: CASNPGVGELFF. CDR3 coding DNA: TGTGCCAGCAACCCCGGGGTCGGGGAGCTGTTTTTT.

The V and J genes are TRBV7-3 and TRBJ1-1; maybe TRBD1 (6 bases). The CDR3 totals 13 residues. V lost 1 base, J lost 4 bases, and 7 bases lay in between. The germline V gene has CDR1 SGHTA and CDR2 FQGTGA. The DNA of the CDR3 is TGTGCCAGCAGCTTAAGGACAGCCACTGAAGCTTTCTTT. Its protein product is CASSLRTATEAFF.

Details on this clone: At one boundary the junction diverges from the germline segment, which might be a read error. The J gene is TRBJ2-7, the V gene TRBV7-7; the D gene is possibly TRBD1 (5 bases). The CDR3 is 13 amino acids. From germline, CDR1 is SSHAT and CDR2 FNYEAQ (reference sequence). The CDR3 sequence: CASSFSQGGEQYF. CDR3 in DNA: TGTGCTAGCAGCTTCAGTCAGGGTGGAGAGCAGTACTTC. The whole variable domain, remainder taken from reference TRBV7-7 and TRBJ2-7, is GAGVSQSPRYKVTKRGQDVTLRCDPISSHATLYWYQQALGQGPEFLTYFNYEAQPDKSGLPSDRFSAERPEGSISTLTIQRTEQRDSAMYRCASSFSQGGEQYFGPGTRLTVT.